Listed below are T cell receptor beta chains from one sample, sequenced in a study of response to subunit inactivated influenza vaccine. TCRdb re-derived calls from the RT-PCR reads in MiXCR, one entry per CDR3 protein. The sample yields 450,000 to 600,000 distinct CDR3 sequences, roughly 7.6% seen once. This specimen consisted of PBMCs from blood, obtained roughly 24 months after vaccination. The receptors come from a man aged 45 to 70 who received an inactivated influenza vaccine. Both conserved end residues are part of each CDR3. Fields, in order: J gene, V gene, CDR3 protein.

>TRBJ2-2|TRBV9
CASSPRGLAGKELFF
>TRBJ1-5|TRBV4-3
CASSQRSGNNQPQHF
>TRBJ2-7|TRBV6-6
CASKATGNEQYF
>TRBJ2-7|TRBV6-2/TRBV6-3
CASSYVGGFSYEQYF
>TRBJ2-5|TRBV7-2
CASSFRLAGARTQYF
>TRBJ2-1|TRBV29-1
CSAASGSGYNEQFF
>TRBJ2-5|TRBV2
CASSEGLANQETQYF
>TRBJ2-1|TRBV9
CASSVGSSGYYEQFF
>TRBJ2-7|TRBV21-1
CASSKLRTGGEVYEQYF
>TRBJ2-3|TRBV10-3
CAISETAGGLVSWTDTQYF
>TRBJ1-1|TRBV2
CASKGNTEAFF
>TRBJ2-7|TRBV7-6
CASSQGSSASYEQYF
>TRBJ2-7|TRBV29-1
CSAALSYEQYF
>TRBJ1-6|TRBV20-1
CSATPPDKWNSPLHF
>TRBJ2-1|TRBV5-6
CASSITGMGRRNEQFF
>TRBJ2-2|TRBV12-3/TRBV12-4
CASSPGQAVDTGELFF
>TRBJ2-7|TRBV20-1
CSAPLAGTYEQYF
>TRBJ2-5|TRBV11-2
CASSLTDTSIQETQYF
>TRBJ2-3|TRBV5-1
CASSLVGRGVTDTQYF
>TRBJ2-5|TRBV9
CASSGTSGGRETQYF
>TRBJ2-1|TRBV10-3
CAISDSSGSTYNEQFF
>TRBJ2-3|TRBV5-6
CASSLFPDTQYF